Following are 20 T cell receptor beta chains from one sample sequenced in a study of tumour-infiltrating T cells in Burkitt lymphoma. Here immunoSEQ multiplex PCR was the method, and the copy in TCRdb shows in-frame clones only, minus some. This table has about 6,600 clones, more than 75% appearing once. Sample: tumor tissue. The receptors were gathered from a human donor with Burkitt lymphoma.

This chain links TRBV27 with TRBJ1-1, with a tentative D call TRBD1 (6 bases). The germline gives CDR1 MNHEY, CDR2 SMNVEV (reference sequence). This CDR3 is built from 16 residues. V was cut by 6 bases and J by 1 base, with 18 bases left in between. The CDR3 loop reads CASSPRGGQPNTEAFF. CDR3 nucleotide sequence: TGTGCCAGCAGCCCCAGAGGAGGACAGCCGAACACTGAAGCTTTCTTT.

The chain links TRBV25-1 to TRBJ1-1; 10 bases align to TRBD1. With 0 bases clipped from V and 1 base from J, the junction kept 2 bases outside the gene matches. Germline loops: CDR1 MGHDK, CDR2 SYGVNS. The CDR3 runs to 16 residues. In DNA form, the CDR3 reads TGTGCCAGCAGTGAATACTGGGACAGGGGGAACACTGAAGCTTTCTTT. Translation gives CASSEYWDRGNTEAFF.

About this clone: The junction shows a germline mismatch at one end, possibly a read error. This rearrangement joins TRBV27 to TRBJ1-1; the match to TRBD1 covers 8 bases. Germline CDR1 and CDR2: MNHEY and SMNVEV (reference sequence). This CDR3 region has 15 residues. The CDR3 nucleotides read TGTGCCAGCAGTAAGGACAGGGCTTCATCCACTAAAGCTTTCTTT. As protein: CASSKDRASSTKAFF.

The chain is built from TRBV6-5 and TRBJ2-7; D gene unclear. V was shortened by 5 bases and J by 0 bases, with 11 bases between the two germline ends. The CDR3 has 14 residues. CDR1 is MNHEY, CDR2 SVGAGI, per germline. CDR3 in amino acids: CASSDHQSSYEQYF. CDR3 sequence (DNA): TGTGCCAGCAGTGACCATCAGAGCTCCTACGAGCAGTACTTC.

The chain carries TRBV7-9 and TRBJ1-3, with TRBD1 matching 9 bases. This CDR3 has 16 amino acids. CDR1 and CDR2 (germline): SEHNR, FQNEAQ (reference sequence). V gave up 5 bases and J gave up 1 base; unmatched junction bases: 6. The CDR3 nucleotides are TGTGCCAGCAGCATCGGACAGGGGCTTTCTGGAAACACCATATATTTT. Translating gives CASSIGQGLSGNTIYF. The variable domain in full, with the rest retrieved from reference TRBV7-9 and TRBJ1-3, is DTGVSQNPRHKITKRGQNVTFRCDPISEHNRLYWYRQTLGQGPEFLTYFQNEAQLEKSRLLSDRFSAERPKGSFSTLEIQRTEQGDSAMYLCASSIGQGLSGNTIYFGEGSWLTVV.

V usage is TRBV6-6 and J usage is TRBJ1-2, with D perhaps TRBD1 (5 bases). The CDR3 totals 16 residues. The V gene's germline CDR1 is MNHNY and CDR2 SVGAGI (reference sequence). Between the trimmed V and J ends, which lost 2 bases and 2 bases, there was a span of 15 bases. The DNA of the CDR3 is TGTGCCAGCAGTTACGGGGCCCAGCTCACAAACTATGGCTACACCTTC. It codes for CASSYGAQLTNYGYTF.

This sequence joins TRBV7-2 and TRBJ1-1, with a possible D match to TRBD1 (5 bases). Trimming removed 5 bases at V and 1 base at J, with 11 bases between. The CDR3 has 14 amino acids. Looked up from germline, CDR1 is SGHTA and CDR2 is FQGNSA. The CDR3 loop is CASSHRGANTEAFF. The CDR3 DNA sequence: TGTGCCAGCAGCCATCGAGGGGCGAACACTGAAGCTTTCTTT. The full variable domain, with the rest looked up from reference TRBV7-2 and TRBJ1-1, is GAGVSQSPSNKVTEKGKDVELRCDPISGHTALYWYRQSLGQGLEFLIYFQGNSAPDKSGLPSDRFSAERTGGSVSTLTIQRTQQEDSAVYLCASSHRGANTEAFFGQGTRLTVV.

This clone came up once. This rearrangement joins TRBV7-9 to TRBJ1-2; D possibly corresponds to TRBD1 (6 bases). With 5 bases removed from V and 2 bases from J, the gap between germline ends came to 15 bases. The germline V gene encodes CDR1 SEHNR and CDR2 FQNEAQ (reference sequence). CDR3 length equals 15 residues. The CDR3: CASSTLGDKNYGYTF. The CDR3 DNA reads as TGTGCCAGCAGCACCCTTGGGGACAAAAACTATGGCTACACCTTC.

The genes are TRBV6-5 and TRBJ1-2, with no clear D. The CDR3 is 9 residues long. V was trimmed by 3 bases and J by 11 bases, leaving 4 bases between them. The germline V gene has CDR1 MNHEY and CDR2 SVGAGI. The DNA for the CDR3 is TGTGCCAGCAGTTATCCGTACACCTTC. Translation: CASSYPYTF.

The chain joins TRBV2 to TRBJ1-5; 10 bases are a match to TRBD1. The V gene's germline CDR1 is SNHLY and CDR2 FYNNEI. The CDR3 sequence is 17 residues long. Trimming at V came to 6 bases and at J to 0 bases, leaving 8 bases not matched to a gene. The CDR3, as DNA: TGTGCCAGCAGAGGCGGGACAGGGGCTTATAGCAATCAGCCCCAGCATTTT. Its translation is CASRGGTGAYSNQPQHF.

The chain is built from TRBV30 and TRBJ1-3; D uncertain. This CDR3 has 15 amino acids. Germline V gene sequence: CDR1 GTSNPN, CDR2 SVGIG (reference sequence). V was clipped by 2 bases and J by 2 bases, with 13 bases between them. This chain's CDR3 is CAWSTGPPPGNTIYF. The CDR3 DNA reads TGTGCCTGGAGTACGGGCCCGCCACCTGGAAACACCATATATTTT.

V is TRBV2 and J is TRBJ2-7; 7 bases fit TRBD1. The V and J ends lost 7 bases and 4 bases, in that order; junction bases with no gene match: 19. The CDR3 sequence is 17 residues long. Germline V lookup: CDR1 SNHLY, CDR2 FYNNEI. This CDR3 reads CASKGPELDRDWYEQYF. The CDR3 nucleotides are TGTGCCAGCAAAGGGCCGGAACTAGACAGGGATTGGTACGAGCAGTACTTC.

The rearrangement links TRBV2 to TRBJ2-1; TRBD1 aligns across 7 bases. The germline V gene has CDR1 SNHLY and CDR2 FYNNEI. The CDR3 runs 13 residues. The CDR3, as DNA: TGTGGCTTAAGAGGGGGCACCTACAATGAGCAGTTCTTC. It specifies CGLRGGTYNEQFF.

The chain carries TRBV28 and TRBJ1-2; D gene unclear. Germline-derived CDR1 and CDR2 are MDHEN and SYDVKM. Trimming left V 10 bases short and J 1 base short, with 13 bases between. The CDR3 consists of 13 residues. CDR3 DNA: TGTGCCACCACGTACGATGGTAACTATGGCTACACCTTC. Its translation is CATTYDGNYGYTF.

Comments on this clone: The sample contains more than one DNA sequence encoding this CDR3. This chain links TRBV28 with TRBJ1-5, with a tentative D call TRBD1 (5 bases). Germline lookup yields CDR1 MDHEN and CDR2 SYDVKM. The V end was cut by 4 bases, the J end by 1 base, with 5 bases between. CDR3 length: 13 amino acids. The CDR3 here is CASSSGSNQPQHF. The CDR3 DNA reads as TGTGCCAGCAGTTCAGGGAGCAATCAGCCCCAGCATTTT.

CDR3: CASSISQGFKAFF. DNA of the CDR3: TGTGCCAGTAGTATCTCACAGGGCTTTAAAGCTTTCTTT. This rearrangement joins TRBV19 to TRBJ1-1, with a tentative D call TRBD1 (6 bases). Trimming pared 3 bases from V and 9 bases from J, leaving 14 bases between. The CDR3 loop spans 13 amino acids. Germline CDR1 and CDR2: LNHDA and SQIVND (reference sequence).

The V call is TRBV7-6, the J call TRBJ2-7; 7 nucleotides agree with TRBD1. The CDR3 is 14 residues long. The trim removed 3 bases at V and 5 bases at J, leaving 7 bases unmatched. The germline V gene encodes CDR1 SGHVS and CDR2 FNYEAQ. CDR3: CASSFFHGTDEQYF. As DNA, the CDR3 is TGTGCCAGCAGCTTTTTTCACGGGACAGACGAGCAGTACTTC.

The rearrangement uses TRBV4-1 and TRBJ2-1; D call uncertain. Trimming left V 6 bases short and J 3 bases short, with 9 bases between. CDR1 and CDR2 (germline): MGHRA, YSYEKL. The CDR3 contains 13 residues. As DNA, the CDR3 is TGCGCCAGCAGAAGAACAGTCTACAATGAGCAGTTCTTC. Residues: CASRRTVYNEQFF.

The chain links TRBV5-1 to TRBJ2-7; tentatively, D is TRBD1 or TRBD2 (5 bases each). This CDR3 is 13 amino acids long. Germline V lookup: CDR1 SGHRS, CDR2 YFSETQ. Trimming cost V 5 bases and J 5 bases, with 14 bases left between them. This chain's CDR3 is CASRGEPLDEQYF. The DNA of the CDR3 is TGCGCCAGCAGGGGGGAACCCTTAGACGAGCAGTACTTC.

The V and J genes are TRBV2 and TRBJ2-2; 8 bases fit TRBD1. Germline loops: CDR1 SNHLY, CDR2 FYNNEI. This CDR3 is 16 amino acids long. The trim removed 6 bases at V and 5 bases at J, leaving 11 bases unmatched. The CDR3: CASRVDRGVITGELFF. The CDR3 DNA sequence: TGTGCCAGCAGAGTAGACAGGGGCGTTATTACCGGGGAGCTGTTTTTT.